This T cell receptor beta chain was identified during a study of T-cell reconstitution after alpha-beta-depleted transplantation in children. Broader study findings: Newly generated T cells supplied most T-cell counts and diversity one year post-transplant. About two months after transplant, alpha-beta T cells reportedly came from several hundred expanded graft clones. Some patients' high day-60 TCRbeta diversity was traced to surviving recipient T cells and thymic progenitors.

Note on this clonotype: Its antigen is not identified.

Construction of the TCRbeta library involved unique molecular identifiers. TCRdb used MiXCR to reprocess the PCR reads, holding one entry per CDR3 protein. The sample holds fewer than 150,000 distinct CDR3 sequences; 9.5% to 10% are singletons and the top ten take nearly 25%. Trimming removed 1 base at V and 3 bases at J, with 13 bases between. Germline V gene lookup returns CDR1 DFQATT and CDR2 SNEGSKA (reference sequence). The CDR3 totals 14 residues. J is TRBJ2-7 and V is TRBV20-1, with a tentative D call TRBD1 (7 bases). The receptor comes from a girl less than two years old who had a stem cell transplant for combined immunodeficiency, so the T cells may come from the graft donor. The sample here was PBMCs, mostly from graft donor cells, taken 180 days after TCRalphabeta/CD19-depleted stem cell transplant. The chain's CDR3 is CSARAGGGGYEQYF. CDR3 sequence (DNA): TGCAGTGCTAGAGCTGGAGGGGGCGGCTACGAGCAGTACTTC.